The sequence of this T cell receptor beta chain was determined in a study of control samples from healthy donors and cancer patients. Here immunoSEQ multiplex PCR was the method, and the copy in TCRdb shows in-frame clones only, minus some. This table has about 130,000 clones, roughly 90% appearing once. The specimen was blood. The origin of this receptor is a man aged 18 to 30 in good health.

The CDR3 region is CASSFGTGHLDTQYF. For the CDR3, the DNA is TGTGCCAGCAGCTTTGGGACAGGGCATTTAGATACGCAGTATTTT. V and J are TRBV13 and TRBJ2-3, with 9 bases lining up with TRBD1. Trimming removed 3 bases from V and 5 bases from J; junction bases left unmatched: 6. This CDR3 is built from 15 residues. The V gene's germline CDR1 is PRHDT and CDR2 FYEKMQ (reference sequence). The full variable domain, rest sourced from reference TRBV13 and TRBJ2-3, is AAGVIQSPRHLIKEKRETATLKCYPIPRHDTVYWYQQGPGQDPQFLISFYEKMQSDKGSIPDRFSAQQFSDYHSELNMSSLELGDSALYFCASSFGTGHLDTQYFGPGTRLTVL.